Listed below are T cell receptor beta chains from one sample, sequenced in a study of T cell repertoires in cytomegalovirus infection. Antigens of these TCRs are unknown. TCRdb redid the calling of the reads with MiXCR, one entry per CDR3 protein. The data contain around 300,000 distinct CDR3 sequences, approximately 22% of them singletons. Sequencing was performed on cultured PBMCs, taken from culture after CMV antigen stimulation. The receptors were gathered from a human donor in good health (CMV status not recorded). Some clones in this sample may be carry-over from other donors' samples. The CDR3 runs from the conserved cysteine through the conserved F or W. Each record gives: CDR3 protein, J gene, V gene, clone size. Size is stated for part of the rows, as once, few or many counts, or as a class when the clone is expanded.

CDR3: CASSPSSAGGHGYTF
J: TRBJ1-2
V: TRBV7-3
size: few

CDR3: CSARDPRSGARYGYTF
J: TRBJ1-2
V: TRBV20-1
size: -

CDR3: CASSLPGLAGGSFNEQFF
J: TRBJ2-1
V: TRBV3-1
size: few

CDR3: CATSRGTGGITEAFF
J: TRBJ1-1
V: TRBV15
size: -

CDR3: CASSLGLHSGNTIYF
J: TRBJ1-3
V: TRBV6-1
size: -

CDR3: CASAGVYGYTF
J: TRBJ1-2
V: TRBV12-3/TRBV12-4
size: many

CDR3: CASSAGQGAGNTIYF
J: TRBJ1-3
V: TRBV7-9
size: -

CDR3: CASSNRTSGSYEQYF
J: TRBJ2-7
V: TRBV7-9
size: few

CDR3: CASRGGSYEQYF
J: TRBJ2-7
V: TRBV6-2/TRBV6-3
size: -

CDR3: CATRGSGSGANVLTF
J: TRBJ2-6
V: TRBV28
size: many

CDR3: CASSLERLGEKLFF
J: TRBJ1-4
V: TRBV7-2
size: many

CDR3: CASSLGTSGRTTDTQYF
J: TRBJ2-3
V: TRBV7-9
size: -

CDR3: CASSSRSTLAGVSVSGANVLTF
J: TRBJ2-6
V: TRBV11-2
size: -

CDR3: CASSPTVFDGYTF
J: TRBJ1-2
V: TRBV12-3/TRBV12-4
size: -

CDR3: CASSSGRALVEPKETQYF
J: TRBJ2-5
V: TRBV28
size: -

CDR3: CASSYGTATNEKLFF
J: TRBJ1-4
V: TRBV6-6
size: few

CDR3: CASRFGQGPDYGYTF
J: TRBJ1-2
V: TRBV7-9
size: many

CDR3: CASSQDRGDYSNQPQHF
J: TRBJ1-5
V: TRBV4-3
size: -

CDR3: CASSQQGRSTEAFF
J: TRBJ1-1
V: TRBV12-3/TRBV12-4
size: few

CDR3: CASSLGSGGQHF
J: TRBJ1-5
V: TRBV7-9
size: few

CDR3: CASSPPSGTGELFF
J: TRBJ2-2
V: TRBV18
size: -

CDR3: CASSLLGGSNQPQHF
J: TRBJ1-5
V: TRBV7-6
size: many

CDR3: CASSIAQRAYNEQFF
J: TRBJ2-1
V: TRBV19
size: once

CDR3: CASRPSGMSSYNEQFF
J: TRBJ2-1
V: TRBV6-5
size: -

CDR3: CASSLTSLNTEAFF
J: TRBJ1-1
V: TRBV7-3
size: -

CDR3: CASLDRGMEAFF
J: TRBJ1-1
V: TRBV19
size: -

CDR3: CASSQAASGRPGQETQYF
J: TRBJ2-5
V: TRBV4-3
size: -

CDR3: CASKTGTGGYEQYF
J: TRBJ2-7
V: TRBV6-6
size: few

CDR3: CASRDTPVGTGELFF
J: TRBJ2-2
V: TRBV12-3/TRBV12-4
size: many

CDR3: CASSYRDYGYTF
J: TRBJ1-2
V: TRBV12-3/TRBV12-4
size: -

CDR3: CASGRETEAFF
J: TRBJ1-1
V: TRBV19
size: few

CDR3: CASSSLRGDNQPQHF
J: TRBJ1-5
V: TRBV28
size: -

CDR3: CASSLGLGHYEQYF
J: TRBJ2-7
V: TRBV5-6
size: -

CDR3: CSATGPGLTGEQFF
J: TRBJ2-1
V: TRBV20-1
size: -

CDR3: CASSLERQSLGEQYF
J: TRBJ2-7
V: TRBV7-8
size: many

CDR3: CASGLAGFRETQYF
J: TRBJ2-5
V: TRBV12-3/TRBV12-4
size: few

CDR3: CASSLGGNPGYGYTF
J: TRBJ1-2
V: TRBV7-2
size: many

CDR3: CASIPRGSNQPQHF
J: TRBJ1-5
V: TRBV6-2/TRBV6-3
size: many

CDR3: CASSGGTTMGRELFF
J: TRBJ2-2
V: TRBV11-2
size: once

CDR3: CASSLGGRPYNEQFF
J: TRBJ2-1
V: TRBV7-2
size: many

CDR3: CASSIREGTGANVLTF
J: TRBJ2-6
V: TRBV19
size: -